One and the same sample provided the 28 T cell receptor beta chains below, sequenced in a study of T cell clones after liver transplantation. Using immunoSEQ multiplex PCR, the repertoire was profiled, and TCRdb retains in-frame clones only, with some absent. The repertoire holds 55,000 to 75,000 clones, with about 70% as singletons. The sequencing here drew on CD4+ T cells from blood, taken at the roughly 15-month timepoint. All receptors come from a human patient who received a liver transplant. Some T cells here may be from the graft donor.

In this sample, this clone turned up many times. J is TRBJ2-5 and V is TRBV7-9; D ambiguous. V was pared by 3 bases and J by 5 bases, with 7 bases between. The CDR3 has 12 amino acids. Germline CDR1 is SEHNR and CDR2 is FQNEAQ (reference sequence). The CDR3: CASSFKEETQYF. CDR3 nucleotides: TGTGCCAGCAGCTTCAAAGAGGAGACCCAGTACTTC.

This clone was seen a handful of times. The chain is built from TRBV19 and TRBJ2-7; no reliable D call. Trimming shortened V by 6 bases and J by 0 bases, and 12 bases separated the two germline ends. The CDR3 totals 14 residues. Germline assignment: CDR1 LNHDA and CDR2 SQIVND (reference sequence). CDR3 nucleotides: TGTGCCAGTAGCAACAACATGGGCTCCTACGAGCAGTACTTC. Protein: CASSNNMGSYEQYF.

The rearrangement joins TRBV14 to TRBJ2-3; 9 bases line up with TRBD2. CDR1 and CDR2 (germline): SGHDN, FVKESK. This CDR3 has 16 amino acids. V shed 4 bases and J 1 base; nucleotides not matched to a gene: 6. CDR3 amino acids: CASSPIAGAGTDTQYF. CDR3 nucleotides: TGTGCCAGCAGCCCCATAGCGGGAGCTGGCACAGATACGCAGTATTTT.

In nucleotides, the CDR3 is TGTGCCAGCAGTTACCCCCGGGGGCAAGTGAATGAGCAGTTCTTC. Translating it yields CASSYPRGQVNEQFF. The chain links TRBV6-6 to TRBJ2-1; TRBD1 or TRBD2 may be the D gene (6 bases each). The V gene's germline CDR1 is MNHNY and CDR2 SVGAGI (reference sequence). The CDR3 covers 15 residues. V dropped 2 bases and J dropped 7 bases, with 15 bases sitting between them.

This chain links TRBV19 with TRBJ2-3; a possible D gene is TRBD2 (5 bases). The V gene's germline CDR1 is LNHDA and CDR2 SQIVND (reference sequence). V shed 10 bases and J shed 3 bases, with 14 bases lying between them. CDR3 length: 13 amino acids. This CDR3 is CATKGLLTDTQYF. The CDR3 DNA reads TGTGCCACCAAAGGACTTTTAACAGATACGCAGTATTTT. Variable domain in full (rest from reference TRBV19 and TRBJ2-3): DGGITQSPKYLFRKEGQNVTLSCEQNLNHDAMYWYRQDPGQGLRLIYYSQIVNDFQKGDIAEGYSVSREKKESFPLTVTSAQKNPTAFYLCATKGLLTDTQYFGPGTRLTVL.

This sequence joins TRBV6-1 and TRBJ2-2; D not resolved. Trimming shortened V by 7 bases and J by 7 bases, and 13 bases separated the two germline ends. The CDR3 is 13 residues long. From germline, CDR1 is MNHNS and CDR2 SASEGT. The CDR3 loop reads CASIGNLRGELFF. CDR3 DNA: TGTGCCAGCATTGGGAATCTGCGCGGGGAGCTGTTTTTT.

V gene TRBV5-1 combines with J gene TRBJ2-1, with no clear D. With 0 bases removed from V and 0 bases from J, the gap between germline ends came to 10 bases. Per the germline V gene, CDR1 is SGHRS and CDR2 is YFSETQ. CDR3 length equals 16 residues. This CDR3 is CASSLGGSRSYNEQFF. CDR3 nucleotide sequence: TGCGCCAGCAGCTTGGGCGGCTCCCGCTCCTACAATGAGCAGTTCTTC.

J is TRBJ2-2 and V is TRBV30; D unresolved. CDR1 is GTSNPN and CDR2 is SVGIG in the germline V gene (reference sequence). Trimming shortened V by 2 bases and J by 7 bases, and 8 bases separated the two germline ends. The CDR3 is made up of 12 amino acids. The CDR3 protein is CAWSKSLGELFF. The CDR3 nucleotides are TGTGCCTGGAGTAAGTCTCTCGGGGAGCTGTTTTTT.

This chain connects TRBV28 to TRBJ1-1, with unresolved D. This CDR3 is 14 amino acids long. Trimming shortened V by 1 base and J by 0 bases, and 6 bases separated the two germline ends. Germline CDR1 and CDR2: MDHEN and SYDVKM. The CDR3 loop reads CASSLFTLNTEAFF. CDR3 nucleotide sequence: TGTGCCAGCAGTTTATTCACATTGAACACTGAAGCTTTCTTT.

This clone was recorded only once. CDR3 sequence reads: CASSEGPQSSYEQYF. CDR3 coding DNA: TGTGCCAGCAGTGAAGGACCACAGAGCTCCTACGAGCAGTACTTC. The rearrangement uses TRBV6-1 and TRBJ2-7, with unresolved D. V was shortened by 1 base and J by 0 bases, with 10 bases between the two germline ends. The CDR3 sequence is 15 residues long. Germline V gene data show CDR1 as MNHNS and CDR2 as SASEGT.

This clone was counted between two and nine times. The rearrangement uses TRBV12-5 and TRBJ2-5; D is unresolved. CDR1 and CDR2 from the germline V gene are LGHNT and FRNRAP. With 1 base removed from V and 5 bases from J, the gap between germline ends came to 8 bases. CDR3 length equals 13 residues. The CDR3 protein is CASGLGHLETQYF. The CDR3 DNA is TGTGCTAGTGGTTTGGGCCACCTTGAGACCCAGTACTTC.

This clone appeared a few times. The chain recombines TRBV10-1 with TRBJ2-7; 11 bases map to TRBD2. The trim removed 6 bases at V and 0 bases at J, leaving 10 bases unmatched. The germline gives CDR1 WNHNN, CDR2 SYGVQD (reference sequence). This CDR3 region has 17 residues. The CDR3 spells CASRETSGIRSSYEQYV. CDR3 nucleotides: TGCGCCAGCAGGGAGACTAGCGGGATAAGGAGCTCCTACGAGCAGTACGTC.

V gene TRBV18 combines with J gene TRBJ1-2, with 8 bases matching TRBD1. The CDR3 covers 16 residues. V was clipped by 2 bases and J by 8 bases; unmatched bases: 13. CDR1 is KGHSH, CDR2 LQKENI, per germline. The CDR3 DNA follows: TGTGCCAGCTCACCAGGACCTACGGGGACAGGAAGGGGCTACACCTTC. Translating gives CASSPGPTGTGRGYTF.

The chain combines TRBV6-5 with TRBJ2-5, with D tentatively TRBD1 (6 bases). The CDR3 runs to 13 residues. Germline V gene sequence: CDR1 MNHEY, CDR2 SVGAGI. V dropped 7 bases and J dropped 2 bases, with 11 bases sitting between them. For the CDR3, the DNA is TGTGCCAGCATTACAGGGTTTCAAGAGACCCAGTACTTC. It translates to CASITGFQETQYF.

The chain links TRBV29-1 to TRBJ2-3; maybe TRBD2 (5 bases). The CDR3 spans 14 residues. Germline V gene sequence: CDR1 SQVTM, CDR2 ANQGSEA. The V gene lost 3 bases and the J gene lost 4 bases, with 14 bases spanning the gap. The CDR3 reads CSVEAGGVADTQYF. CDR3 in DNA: TGCAGCGTTGAGGCGGGTGGGGTGGCAGATACGCAGTATTTT.

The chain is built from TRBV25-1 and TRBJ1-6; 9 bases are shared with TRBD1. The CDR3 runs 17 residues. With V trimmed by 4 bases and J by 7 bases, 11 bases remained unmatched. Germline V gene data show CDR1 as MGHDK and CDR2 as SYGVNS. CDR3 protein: CASSAQAGTGINSPLHF. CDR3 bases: TGTGCCAGCAGTGCCCAAGCCGGGACAGGGATCAATTCACCCCTCCACTTT.

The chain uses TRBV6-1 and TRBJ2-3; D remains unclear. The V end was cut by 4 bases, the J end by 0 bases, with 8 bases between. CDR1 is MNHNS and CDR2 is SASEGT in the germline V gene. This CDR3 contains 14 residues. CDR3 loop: CASSVGSSTDTQYF. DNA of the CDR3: TGTGCCAGCAGTGTGGGATCTAGCACAGATACGCAGTATTTT.

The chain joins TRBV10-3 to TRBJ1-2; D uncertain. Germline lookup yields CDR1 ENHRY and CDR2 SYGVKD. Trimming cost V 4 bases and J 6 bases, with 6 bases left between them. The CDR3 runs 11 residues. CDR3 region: CAISVDNGYTF. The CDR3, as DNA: TGTGCCATCAGTGTCGACAATGGCTACACCTTC.

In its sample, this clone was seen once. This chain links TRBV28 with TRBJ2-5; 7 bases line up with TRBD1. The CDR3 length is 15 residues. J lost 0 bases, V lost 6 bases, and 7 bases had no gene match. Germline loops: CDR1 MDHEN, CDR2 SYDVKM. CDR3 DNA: TGTGCCAGCAGGGAGGCGACAGGGAACCAAGAGACCCAGTACTTC. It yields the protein CASREATGNQETQYF.

The CDR3 spells CASSPPGTMNTEAFF. Here the CDR3 DNA reads TGTGCCAGCTCACCACCAGGCACAATGAACACTGAAGCTTTCTTT. The V call is TRBV18, the J call TRBJ1-1; D remains unclear. The V end was cut by 0 bases, the J end by 0 bases, with 8 bases between. The CDR3 consists of 15 residues. CDR1 KGHSH and CDR2 LQKENI come from the germline V gene.

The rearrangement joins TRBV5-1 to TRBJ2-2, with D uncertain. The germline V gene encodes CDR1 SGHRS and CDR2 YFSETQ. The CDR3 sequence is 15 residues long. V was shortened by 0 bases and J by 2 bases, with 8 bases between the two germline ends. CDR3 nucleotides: TGCGCCAGCAGCTTGGGGGCAGCCAACACCGGGGAGCTGTTTTTT. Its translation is CASSLGAANTGELFF.

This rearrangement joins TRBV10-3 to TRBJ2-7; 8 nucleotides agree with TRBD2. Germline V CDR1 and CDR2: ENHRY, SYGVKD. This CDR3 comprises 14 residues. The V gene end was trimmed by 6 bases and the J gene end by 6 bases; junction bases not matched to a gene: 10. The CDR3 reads CAISDGGGNTEQYV. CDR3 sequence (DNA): TGTGCCATCAGCGACGGGGGGGGCAATACCGAGCAGTACGTC.

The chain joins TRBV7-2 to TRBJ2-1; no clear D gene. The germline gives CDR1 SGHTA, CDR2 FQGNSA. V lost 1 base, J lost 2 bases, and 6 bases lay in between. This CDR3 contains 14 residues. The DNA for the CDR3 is TGTGCCAGCAGCTTAGTCATCCCCTACAATGAGCAGTTCTTC. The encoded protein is CASSLVIPYNEQFF.

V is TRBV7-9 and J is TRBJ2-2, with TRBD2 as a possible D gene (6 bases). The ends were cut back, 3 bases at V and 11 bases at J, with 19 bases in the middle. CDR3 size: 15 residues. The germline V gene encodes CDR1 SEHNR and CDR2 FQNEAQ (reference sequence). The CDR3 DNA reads TGTGCCAGCAGCTTCGGGGGACTTTCCGCGGTCGAGCTGTTTTTT. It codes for CASSFGGLSAVELFF.

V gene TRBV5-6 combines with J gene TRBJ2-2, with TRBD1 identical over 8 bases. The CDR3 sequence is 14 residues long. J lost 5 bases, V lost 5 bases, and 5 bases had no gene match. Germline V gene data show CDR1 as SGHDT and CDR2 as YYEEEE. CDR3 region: CASRGTGRTGELFF. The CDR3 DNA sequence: TGTGCCAGCAGAGGGACAGGTAGAACCGGGGAGCTGTTTTTT. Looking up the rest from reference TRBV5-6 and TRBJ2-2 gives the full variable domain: DAGVTQSPTHLIKTRGQQVTLRCSPKSGHDTVSWYQQALGQGPQFIFQYYEEEERQRGNFPDRFSGHQFPNYSSELNVNALLLGDSALYLCASRGTGRTGELFFGEGSRLTVL.

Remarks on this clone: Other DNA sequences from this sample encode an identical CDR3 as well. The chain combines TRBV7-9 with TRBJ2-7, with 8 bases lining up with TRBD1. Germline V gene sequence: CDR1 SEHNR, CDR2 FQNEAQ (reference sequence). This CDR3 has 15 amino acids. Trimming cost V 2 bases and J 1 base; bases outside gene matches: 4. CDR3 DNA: TGTGCCAGCAGCTTAACCGGGACAGGTTCCTACGAGCAGTACTTC. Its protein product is CASSLTGTGSYEQYF.

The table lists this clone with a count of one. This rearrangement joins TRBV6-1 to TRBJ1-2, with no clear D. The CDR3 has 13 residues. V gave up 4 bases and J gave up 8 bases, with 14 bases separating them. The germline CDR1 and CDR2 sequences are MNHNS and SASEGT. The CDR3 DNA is TGTGCCAGCAGTGGAGGGAGGGTTAGGGGCTACACCTTC. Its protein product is CASSGGRVRGYTF.

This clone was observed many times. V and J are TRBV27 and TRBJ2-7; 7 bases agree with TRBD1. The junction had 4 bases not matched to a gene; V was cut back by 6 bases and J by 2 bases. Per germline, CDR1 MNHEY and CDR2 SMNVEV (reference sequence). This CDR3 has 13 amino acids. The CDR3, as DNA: TGTGCCAGCAGCCGACAGGGTGCCTACGAGCAGTACTTC. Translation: CASSRQGAYEQYF.